Below, 29 T cell receptor beta chains from the same sample are listed, as sequenced in a study of T-cell memory formation after mild COVID-19. From the 5' RACE reads, TCRdb called clonotypes with MiXCR, one entry per CDR3 protein. Of roughly 62,000 distinct CDR3 sequences listed, 9% to 9.5% are singletons. Material: PBMCs or a T cell subset sorted from them (not recorded which). The receptors derive from a man aged 18 to 30 who had mild COVID-19 (a few samples of this study predate the infection). Cell type and time point are not known.

This clonotype came up a few times. The chain has TRBV5-4 and TRBJ2-5, with D tentatively TRBD2 (7 bases). Germline values: CDR1 SGHNT, CDR2 YYREEE (reference sequence). The CDR3 spans 15 residues. V dropped 7 bases and J dropped 5 bases, with 21 bases sitting between them. The chain's CDR3 is CASAELGGARETQYF. CDR3 in DNA: TGTGCCAGCGCCGAACTTGGGGGGGCGCGGGAGACCCAGTACTTC.

This clonotype was found many times. The chain uses TRBV9 and TRBJ2-1; maybe TRBD1 (5 bases). V dropped 0 bases and J dropped 5 bases, with 12 bases sitting between them. The CDR3 extends over 15 amino acids. Germline V CDR1 and CDR2: SGDLS, YYNGEE. CDR3 nucleotides: TGTGCCAGCAGCGTAGCCGAGACAGTACACAATGAGCAGTTCTTC. Translated, it gives CASSVAETVHNEQFF.

This chain uses TRBV5-1 with TRBJ1-5; perhaps TRBD1 as D (5 bases). Germline values: CDR1 SGHRS, CDR2 YFSETQ. The V gene lost 5 bases and the J gene lost 4 bases, with 10 bases spanning the gap. CDR3 length: 13 amino acids. CDR3 sequence (DNA): TGCGCCAGCAGAGCAGGGCCTAATCAGCCCCAGCATTTT. It specifies CASRAGPNQPQHF.

This rearrangement joins TRBV7-3 to TRBJ2-1; D is possibly TRBD1 (6 bases). The germline V gene has CDR1 SGHTA and CDR2 FQGTGA. The length of the CDR3 is 14 residues. Trimming left V 6 bases short and J 3 bases short, with 12 bases between. CDR3 coding DNA: TGTGCCAGCAGTGTACAGGGCTTCTACAATGAGCAGTTCTTC. It is translated as CASSVQGFYNEQFF.

The CDR3 spells CASSYSMTSSYNEQFF. CDR3 nucleotide sequence: TGTGCCAGCAGTTACTCAATGACAAGCTCCTACAATGAGCAGTTCTTC. The chain couples TRBV6-5 to TRBJ2-1; D is unresolved. The CDR3 sequence is 16 residues long. Germline values: CDR1 MNHEY, CDR2 SVGAGI. V was cut by 0 bases and J by 0 bases, with 9 bases left in between.

V usage is TRBV4-1 and J usage is TRBJ2-3; D possibly corresponds to TRBD2 (6 bases). This CDR3 contains 13 residues. V gave up 0 bases and J gave up 11 bases, with 12 bases separating them. Germline assignment: CDR1 MGHRA and CDR2 YSYEKL. The CDR3 is CASSQEAAGGQYF. In DNA form, the CDR3 reads TGCGCCAGCAGCCAAGAGGCCGCCGGGGGGCAGTATTTT.

The sample holds many counts of this clonotype. The chain carries TRBV29-1 and TRBJ1-1; 7 bases fit TRBD1. With V trimmed by 4 bases and J by 12 bases, 11 bases remained unmatched. CDR3 length equals 12 residues. CDR1 SQVTM and CDR2 ANQGSEA come from the germline V gene. This CDR3 reads CSVVLTGVLPFF. The CDR3 DNA follows: TGCAGCGTTGTGCTCACAGGGGTACTTCCTTTCTTT.

This clonotype was seen a few times. V usage is TRBV12-3 or TRBV12-4 and J usage is TRBJ1-2, with D unclear. There are 12 residues in the CDR3. Trimming removed 6 bases at V and 5 bases at J, with 10 bases between. The CDR3 spells CASSPGSYGYTF. In nucleotides, the CDR3 is TGTGCCAGCAGCCCGGGATCTTATGGCTACACCTTC.

The V gene is TRBV20-1, the J gene TRBJ1-2; D call uncertain. V lost 7 bases and J lost 1, with 7 bases in between. The CDR3 loop spans 11 amino acids. Germline CDR1 and CDR2: DFQATT and SNEGSKA (reference sequence). This CDR3 is CSVYDNYGYTF. For the CDR3, the DNA is TGCAGTGTGTATGATAACTATGGCTACACCTTC.

This clonotype was counted only a few times. The CDR3 DNA reads as TGTGCCAGCAGCGGACAGGGTTACACCGGGGAGCTGTTTTTT. It encodes CASSGQGYTGELFF. The rearrangement uses TRBV2 and TRBJ2-2, with 8 nucleotides matching TRBD1. Germline values: CDR1 SNHLY, CDR2 FYNNEI. With 6 bases clipped from V and 3 bases from J, the junction kept 3 bases outside the gene matches. This CDR3 has 14 amino acids.

This clonotype was seen only a few times. The chain is built from TRBV2 and TRBJ2-1; unclear D gene. This CDR3 comprises 14 residues. CDR1 and CDR2 (germline): SNHLY, FYNNEI. With 4 bases removed from V and 7 bases from J, the gap between germline ends came to 14 bases. The chain's CDR3 is CASSGSYTSNEQFF. Here the CDR3 DNA reads TGTGCCAGCAGTGGGTCATACACATCTAATGAGCAGTTCTTC.

This clonotype has more than one count but fewer than ten. The chain links TRBV12-5 to TRBJ2-7; 8 nucleotides match TRBD1. The V and J ends lost 5 bases and 2 bases, in that order; junction bases with no gene match: 8. CDR1 LGHNT and CDR2 FRNRAP come from the germline V gene. The CDR3 consists of 15 residues. As DNA, the CDR3 is TGTGCTAGTGGTCTCGGGACAGGTCATACCTACGAGCAGTACTTC. It codes for CASGLGTGHTYEQYF.

This clonotype has at least ten counts. V and J are TRBV7-2 and TRBJ2-3, with D tentatively TRBD2 (6 bases). Germline V gives CDR1 SGHTA, CDR2 FQGNSA. Between the trimmed V and J ends, which lost 4 bases and 6 bases, there was a span of 14 bases. The CDR3 is 14 residues long. CDR3 coding DNA: TGTGCCAGCAGCTCGGGACTGGCGACCGATACGCAGTATTTT. It yields the protein CASSSGLATDTQYF.

The rearrangement joins TRBV5-6 to TRBJ1-2; D is uncertain. The CDR3 contains 17 residues. V gave up 0 bases and J gave up 0 bases, with 15 bases separating them. Looked up from germline, CDR1 is SGHDT and CDR2 is YYEEEE. The CDR3 DNA sequence: TGTGCCAGCAGCTTGGTGAGCCTACTTCTAACTAACTATGGCTACACCTTC. It codes for CASSLVSLLLTNYGYTF. Using reference TRBV5-6 and TRBJ1-2 for the parts outside the CDR3, the full variable domain is DAGVTQSPTHLIKTRGQQVTLRCSPKSGHDTVSWYQQALGQGPQFIFQYYEEEERQRGNFPDRFSGHQFPNYSSELNVNALLLGDSALYLCASSLVSLLLTNYGYTFGSGTRLTVV.

This sequence joins TRBV7-2 and TRBJ1-6; D gene uncertain. The CDR3 is 16 amino acids. Trimming removed 5 bases at V and 6 bases at J, with 17 bases between. Germline V gene lookup returns CDR1 SGHTA and CDR2 FQGNSA. This chain's CDR3 is CASSPSSWVGNSPLHF. CDR3 nucleotide sequence: TGTGCCAGCAGCCCCAGCTCCTGGGTCGGTAATTCACCCCTCCACTTT.

This chain joins TRBV30 and TRBJ1-5; D is unresolved. The germline V and J ends were trimmed by 4 bases and 2 bases, with 12 bases remaining between them. The CDR3 loop spans 14 amino acids. CDR1 is GTSNPN, CDR2 SVGIG, per germline (reference sequence). CDR3 protein: CAWTEGAGNQPQHF. CDR3 sequence (DNA): TGTGCCTGGACGGAGGGCGCGGGCAATCAGCCCCAGCATTTT.

This chain connects TRBV6-2 or TRBV6-3 to TRBJ1-6; TRBD1 matches 12 bases. The CDR3 totals 14 residues. The ends lost 6 bases at V and 9 bases at J; junction bases unmatched: 3. In germline, CDR1 is MNHEY, CDR2 SVGEGT. Here the CDR3 reads CASSRDRGLSPLHF. The DNA of the CDR3 is TGTGCCAGCAGCCGGGACAGGGGGCTTTCACCCCTCCACTTT.

This clonotype was counted ten times or more. V gene TRBV5-4 combines with J gene TRBJ2-1; no definite D call. The CDR3 totals 13 residues. Between the trimmed V and J ends, which lost 3 bases and 12 bases, there was a span of 16 bases. In germline, CDR1 is SGHNT, CDR2 YYREEE (reference sequence). CDR3 in DNA: TGTGCCAGCAGCTCCTATGAGGCGTTTGGGCAGTTCTTC. It specifies CASSSYEAFGQFF.

V is TRBV19 and J is TRBJ2-1, with D maybe TRBD2 (5 bases). Germline V CDR1 and CDR2: LNHDA, SQIVND (reference sequence). V lost 4 bases to trimming and J lost 2 bases, with 12 bases between them. The CDR3 contains 15 residues. The DNA of the CDR3 is TGTGCCAGTAGTACTGGGCTAGCAGCCTACAATGAGCAGTTCTTC. Translation gives CASSTGLAAYNEQFF. The variable domain in full, with the rest retrieved from reference TRBV19 and TRBJ2-1, is DGGITQSPKYLFRKEGQNVTLSCEQNLNHDAMYWYRQDPGQGLRLIYYSQIVNDFQKGDIAEGYSVSREKKESFPLTVTSAQKNPTAFYLCASSTGLAAYNEQFFGPGTRLTVL.

The chain carries TRBV12-3 or TRBV12-4 and TRBJ2-3; 9 bases line up with TRBD1. Losses at the gene ends were 4 bases for V and 3 bases for J; bases not matched to a gene: 8. The CDR3 spans 16 residues. CDR3 region: CASSSPGTGRTDTQYF. As DNA, the CDR3 is TGTGCCAGCAGTTCTCCCGGGACAGGGAGGACAGATACGCAGTATTTT.

This clonotype was seen repeatedly, ten times or more. This chain uses TRBV29-1 with TRBJ2-5, with 13 nucleotides matching TRBD2. Germline-derived CDR1 and CDR2 are SQVTM and ANQGSEA. Trimming at V came to 5 bases and at J to 4 bases, leaving 1 base not matched to a gene. CDR3 size: 13 residues. CDR3 DNA sequence: TGCAGCGTTCGACTAGCGGGGGGAGAGACCCAGTACTTC. Protein product: CSVRLAGGETQYF. Looking up the rest from reference TRBV29-1 and TRBJ2-5 gives the full variable domain: SAVISQKPSRDICQRGTSLTIQCQVDSQVTMMFWYRQQPGQSLTLIATANQGSEATYESGFVIDKFPISRPNLTFSTLTVSNMSPEDSSIYLCSVRLAGGETQYFGPGTRLLVL.

Only a few counts were recorded for this clonotype. The chain uses TRBV20-1 and TRBJ2-3; 12 nucleotides match TRBD1. Germline values: CDR1 DFQATT, CDR2 SNEGSKA (reference sequence). The CDR3 covers 17 residues. Trimming took 2 bases from V and 5 from J; bases not matched to a gene: 11. The CDR3 here is CSARLAAGQGAIDTQYF. CDR3 DNA sequence: TGCAGTGCTAGACTCGCCGCGGGACAGGGGGCTATAGATACGCAGTATTTT.

This clonotype was counted only a few times. The chain joins TRBV5-5 to TRBJ2-7; 9 bases are shared with TRBD1. This CDR3 is 13 amino acids long. The germline CDR1 and CDR2 sequences are SGHKS and YYEKEE (reference sequence). The junction had 3 bases not matched to a gene; V was cut back by 2 bases and J by 6 bases. The CDR3 protein is CASSFLGQGEQYV. CDR3 DNA: TGTGCCAGCAGCTTTCTGGGACAGGGCGAGCAGTACGTC.

This clonotype was picked up one time. V usage is TRBV11-2 and J usage is TRBJ2-7; 7 bases are a match to TRBD2. The CDR3 covers 13 residues. The V gene's germline CDR1 is SGHAT and CDR2 FQNNGV. The V segment lost 4 bases and the J segment 6 bases; nucleotides outside the gene matches: 6. The CDR3 loop is CASSSTGEGEQYF. The DNA for the CDR3 is TGTGCCAGCAGCTCGACGGGGGAGGGCGAGCAGTACTTC.

The chain carries TRBV18 and TRBJ2-5; D unclear. The CDR3 length is 14 residues. The V end lost 2 bases, the J end lost 0 bases, and 7 bases lay between the germline ends. Germline V gene data show CDR1 as KGHSH and CDR2 as LQKENI. The CDR3 reads CASSPMGYQETQYF. CDR3 DNA: TGTGCCAGCTCACCAATGGGTTACCAAGAGACCCAGTACTTC.

This rearrangement joins TRBV6-2 or TRBV6-3 to TRBJ1-2, with D uncertain. Germline V lookup: CDR1 MNHEY, CDR2 SVGEGT. CDR3 length: 11 amino acids. Trimming took off 8 bases at V and 2 bases at J, with 6 bases between the two ends. The CDR3 is CASRMNYGYTF. CDR3 DNA sequence: TGTGCCAGCCGAATGAACTATGGCTACACCTTC.

The V gene is TRBV9, the J gene TRBJ2-3; no definite D call. The V gene's germline CDR1 is SGDLS and CDR2 YYNGEE. The CDR3 spans 15 residues. Trimming pared 1 base from V and 0 bases from J, leaving 9 bases between. The CDR3 reads CASSVIGQSTDTQYF. The CDR3 bases are TGTGCCAGCAGCGTAATTGGTCAGAGCACAGATACGCAGTATTTT.

This clonotype was counted ten times or more. The chain has TRBV4-1 and TRBJ2-5; D is unclear. The length of the CDR3 is 16 residues. The germline V and J ends were trimmed by 1 base and 5 bases, with 17 bases remaining between them. Per germline, CDR1 MGHRA and CDR2 YSYEKL. DNA for the CDR3: TGCGCCAGCAGCCAAGTCAATTTGGTGTCTCAGGAGACCCAGTACTTC. Translating it yields CASSQVNLVSQETQYF.

This clonotype was seen only a few times. The V gene is TRBV3-1, the J gene TRBJ1-2; weak D call: TRBD1 (6 bases). Germline V lookup: CDR1 LGHDT, CDR2 YNNKEL (reference sequence). The CDR3 has 12 amino acids. V was cut by 2 bases and J by 6 bases, with 7 bases left in between. For the CDR3, the DNA is TGTGCCAGCAGCCAAAGACAGGATGGCTACACCTTC. Amino acid sequence: CASSQRQDGYTF.